This T cell receptor beta chain stems from a study of neurological immune-mediated disorders. This clonotype appeared many times. This CDR3 is 15 amino acids long. Trimming pared 2 bases from V and 5 bases from J, leaving 12 bases between. The germline CDR1 and CDR2 sequences are MNHEY and SVGAGI. TCRdb recomputed calls from the 5' RACE reads with MiXCR, one row per CDR3 protein. In the table there are 45,000 to 55,000 distinct CDR3 sequences, about 9.4% of which are singletons. This TCR came from a woman aged 40 to 55 with HTLV-1-associated myelopathy (HAM/TSP). Sequenced material: PBMCs. This chain links TRBV6-5 with TRBJ2-2; tentative D call: TRBD2 (5 bases). The CDR3, as DNA: TGTGCCAGCAGTTACACTAGTTTGGGTACCGGGGAGCTGTTTTTT. It is translated as CASSYTSLGTGELFF.